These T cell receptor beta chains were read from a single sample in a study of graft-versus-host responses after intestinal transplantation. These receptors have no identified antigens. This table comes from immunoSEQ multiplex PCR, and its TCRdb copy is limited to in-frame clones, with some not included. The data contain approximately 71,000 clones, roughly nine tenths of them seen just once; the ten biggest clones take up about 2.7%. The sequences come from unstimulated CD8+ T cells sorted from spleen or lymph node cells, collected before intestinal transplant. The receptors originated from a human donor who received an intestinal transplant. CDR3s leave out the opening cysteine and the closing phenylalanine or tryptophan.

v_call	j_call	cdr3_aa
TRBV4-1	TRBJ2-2	ASSQAPSGNGGLKAGELF
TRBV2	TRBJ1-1	ARPSPGSISEAF
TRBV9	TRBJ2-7	ASSVGAGSSYEQY
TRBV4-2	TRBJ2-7	ASSARQGPYEQY
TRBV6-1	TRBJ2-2	ASVGGGRASGELF
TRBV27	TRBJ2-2	ASSSRREDHTGELF
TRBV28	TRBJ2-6	ASSLRRQGLSGANVLT
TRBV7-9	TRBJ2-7	ASRAKQGGEQY
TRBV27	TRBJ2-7	ASSLSPAYEQY
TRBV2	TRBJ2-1	ASSEVGSGSYNEQF
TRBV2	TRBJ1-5	ASSEAGTGGDQPQH
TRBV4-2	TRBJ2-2	ASSQDRAGELF
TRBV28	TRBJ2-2	ASSLRGGSNTGELF
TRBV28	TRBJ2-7	ASSSISEGQSYEQY
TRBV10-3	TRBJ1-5	AISESRGPPQH
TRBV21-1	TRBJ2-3	ASSPLGPDTQY
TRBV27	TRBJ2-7	ASSSVAVTSYEQY
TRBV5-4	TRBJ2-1	ASSSDLGDEQF
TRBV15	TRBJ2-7	ATSRRDRVLDEQY
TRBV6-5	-	ASSSNSGGLYEQY